This passage covers 27 T cell receptor beta chains from one sample sequenced in a study of TIL therapy for anti-PD-1-resistant metastatic lung cancer. The immunoSEQ assay was v3. Measured with immunoSEQ multiplex PCR; TCRdb has only the in-frame clones, and not every one. The top ten hold about 6.9% of the sample, which has more than 25,000 clones, 72% seen once. Time point meaning: pre-treatment sample, taken before nivolumab and TIL therapy. Tumor tissue came from excised metastases, mostly pleural nodules or supraclavicular lymph nodes. The sequenced sample was tumor tissue, obtained at baseline. All receptors derive from a person between 30 and 79 years old with non-small cell lung cancer.

The chain has TRBV4-1 and TRBJ2-1; D possibly corresponds to TRBD2 (6 bases). V was trimmed by 4 bases and J by 10 bases, leaving 17 bases between them. The CDR3 runs to 14 residues. From germline, CDR1 is MGHRA and CDR2 YSYEKL. The CDR3 bases are TGCGCCAGCAGCCCGGGGACTGCCCTTCGGGAGCAGTTCTTC. Its translation is CASSPGTALREQFF.

The chain links TRBV7-2 to TRBJ2-3, with TRBD1 identical over 9 bases. The trim removed 5 bases at V and 1 base at J, leaving 7 bases unmatched. Germline V gene data show CDR1 as SGHTA and CDR2 as FQGNSA. This CDR3 is 16 amino acids long. The CDR3 DNA sequence: TGTGCCAGCAGCACCGGACAGGGGCGTCGCACAGATACGCAGTATTTT. Its protein product is CASSTGQGRRTDTQYF.

The CDR3 coding sequence is TGCAGTGCTAAGACAGGCCCTGAAGCTTTCTTT. This codes for CSAKTGPEAFF. This chain joins TRBV20-1 and TRBJ1-1, with D tentatively TRBD1 (6 bases). CDR1 and CDR2 (germline): DFQATT, SNEGSKA (reference sequence). The CDR3 totals 11 residues. V lost 4 bases, J lost 6 bases, and 9 bases lay in between.

A note on this clone: At one end the junction does not follow the germline gene, possibly because of a read error. The gene calls are TRBV6-1 and TRBJ1-1; perhaps TRBD1 as D (5 bases). Germline V gene sequence: CDR1 MNHNS, CDR2 SASEGT. This CDR3 has 16 amino acids. As DNA, the CDR3 is TGTGCCATCAGTGCGACCCCGGAAGGGGCGAACACTGAAGCTTTCTTT. This translates into CAISATPEGANTEAFF.

This clone was recorded a few times. The CDR3 loop reads CAWSVGLFLNQPQHF. In DNA form, the CDR3 reads TGTGCCTGGAGTGTTGGCCTCTTCCTGAATCAGCCCCAGCATTTT. The genes are TRBV30 and TRBJ1-5, with D unresolved. The V gene lost 0 bases and the J gene lost 4 bases, with 13 bases spanning the gap. CDR1 is GTSNPN, CDR2 SVGIG, per germline (reference sequence). The CDR3 length is 15 residues.

The chain employs TRBV4-3 and TRBJ2-2, with 7 bases matching TRBD1. The CDR3 extends over 13 amino acids. CDR1 and CDR2 (germline): LGHNA, YSLEER. Germline trimming cut 8 bases from V and 2 bases from J; bases unmatched to any gene: 2. CDR3 loop: CASGDRNTGELFF. The CDR3 nucleotides read TGCGCCAGCGGGGACAGAAACACCGGGGAGCTGTTTTTT.

V usage is TRBV19 and J usage is TRBJ1-1; D may be TRBD1 (6 bases). The V gene lost 5 bases and the J gene lost 3 bases, with 25 bases spanning the gap. Per germline, CDR1 LNHDA and CDR2 SQIVND (reference sequence). CDR3 length: 18 residues. CDR3 sequence (DNA): TGTGCCAGTAGTCCCGGCCGGGGACAAGGGGCTAAGGACACTGAAGCTTTCTTT. This gives the protein CASSPGRGQGAKDTEAFF.

V usage is TRBV7-2 and J usage is TRBJ2-1; 10 bases line up with TRBD2. Germline assignment: CDR1 SGHTA and CDR2 FQGNSA. The CDR3 covers 15 residues. J lost 4 bases, V lost 3 bases, and 3 bases had no gene match. The CDR3 DNA reads as TGTGCCAGCAGCTTTACTAGCGGGGATTACAATGAGCAGTTCTTC. It specifies CASSFTSGDYNEQFF.

The chain carries TRBV4-1 and TRBJ2-5; no clear D. Trimming stripped 4 bases from V and 1 base from J, with 10 bases between. The CDR3 totals 14 residues. Germline-derived CDR1 and CDR2 are MGHRA and YSYEKL. In DNA form, the CDR3 reads TGCGCCAGCAGCCCCCAGGTAACCCAAGAGACCCAGTACTTC. As protein: CASSPQVTQETQYF.

The CDR3 nucleotides read TGTGCCAGCAGCCCAACGGTTGGGGGAACTAGCTCCTACAATGAGCAGTTCTTC. Translating it yields CASSPTVGGTSSYNEQFF. V is TRBV5-6 and J is TRBJ2-1, with D perhaps TRBD1 or TRBD2 (5 bases each). Germline V gives CDR1 SGHDT, CDR2 YYEEEE. This CDR3 comprises 18 residues. The V end lost 4 bases, the J end lost 0 bases, and 20 bases lay between the germline ends.

Within the sample, this clone is medium-sized. The chain couples TRBV11-1 to TRBJ2-1, with D tentatively TRBD2 (5 bases). The CDR3 has 15 residues. Trimming shortened V by 8 bases and J by 0 bases, and 14 bases separated the two germline ends. Germline lookup yields CDR1 SGHAT and CDR2 FQDESV (reference sequence). The CDR3 DNA is TGTGCCAGCTCCGGAGGTGCACGCTCCTACAATGAGCAGTTCTTC. As protein: CASSGGARSYNEQFF.

CDR3 sequence (DNA): TGTGCCAGTAGTATAATGGACAGGTATACTGAAGCTTTCTTT. Protein sequence: CASSIMDRYTEAFF. V gene TRBV19 combines with J gene TRBJ1-1; 7 nucleotides match TRBD1. Looked up from germline, CDR1 is LNHDA and CDR2 is SQIVND (reference sequence). The CDR3 loop spans 14 amino acids. Germline trimming cut 2 bases from V and 5 bases from J; bases unmatched to any gene: 5. Full variable domain (missing parts from reference TRBV19 and TRBJ1-1): DGGITQSPKYLFRKEGQNVTLSCEQNLNHDAMYWYRQDPGQGLRLIYYSQIVNDFQKGDIAEGYSVSREKKESFPLTVTSAQKNPTAFYLCASSIMDRYTEAFFGQGTRLTVV.

J is TRBJ2-7 and V is TRBV6-6; D is unresolved. The germline V and J ends were trimmed by 5 bases and 4 bases, with 12 bases remaining between them. The CDR3 is 13 amino acids. Germline CDR1 MNHNY, CDR2 SVGAGI (reference sequence). CDR3 in DNA: TGTGCCAGCAGTCCAGACACTACTTACGAGCAGTACTTC. This sequence encodes CASSPDTTYEQYF.

This clone was counted only a few times. Different DNA sequences within this sample yield the same CDR3. The J gene is TRBJ2-7, the V gene TRBV27, with D possibly being TRBD1 (5 bases). Germline CDR1 is MNHEY and CDR2 is SMNVEV (reference sequence). The CDR3 spans 13 residues. V was pared by 6 bases and J by 2 bases, with 11 bases between. The CDR3 nucleotides are TGTGCCAGCAGCCGACAGAGAACCTACGAGCAGTACTTC. Amino acid sequence: CASSRQRTYEQYF.

The chain joins TRBV9 to TRBJ1-5, with D tentatively TRBD1 (5 bases). V was shortened by 1 base and J by 4 bases, with 9 bases between the two germline ends. This CDR3 is built from 14 residues. Germline V gives CDR1 SGDLS, CDR2 YYNGEE. For the CDR3, the DNA is TGTGCCAGCAGCGTATCGGGGGATAATCAGCCCCAGCATTTT. This sequence encodes CASSVSGDNQPQHF.

This clone turned up a few times. J is TRBJ1-5 and V is TRBV19, with D tentatively TRBD1 (5 bases). V lost 5 bases and J lost 1, with 15 bases in between. CDR3 length: 16 amino acids. The germline V gene has CDR1 LNHDA and CDR2 SQIVND (reference sequence). The DNA of the CDR3 is TGTGCCAGTAGTCTGCAGGGCCTTTGGAGCAATCAGCCCCAGCATTTT. Translated: CASSLQGLWSNQPQHF.

The chain uses TRBV7-2 and TRBJ2-3; D remains ambiguous. The V end was cut by 5 bases, the J end by 6 bases, with 9 bases between. The CDR3 runs to 12 residues. CDR1 and CDR2 from the germline V gene are SGHTA and FQGNSA. This CDR3 is CASSTDGDTQYF. The DNA for the CDR3 is TGTGCCAGCAGCACCGATGGGGATACGCAGTATTTT.

In this sample, this clone turned up a few times. J is TRBJ1-2 and V is TRBV5-1, with a weak D call TRBD1 (5 bases). Germline V CDR1 and CDR2: SGHRS, YFSETQ. Trimming left V 0 bases short and J 8 bases short, with 11 bases between. The CDR3 extends over 13 amino acids. CDR3 nucleotides: TGCGCCAGCAGCTTGGGCCCAGGGAGCGGCTACACCTTC. Translation: CASSLGPGSGYTF.

CDR3 residues: CASSKKSGLAGFGTQYF. The CDR3 DNA is TGTGCCAGCAGCAAAAAAAGTGGACTAGCGGGGTTTGGGACCCAGTACTTC. V usage is TRBV7-2 and J usage is TRBJ2-5; TRBD2 matches at 12 bases. V lost 5 bases, J lost 7 bases, and 14 bases stayed unmatched. Germline values: CDR1 SGHTA, CDR2 FQGNSA. The CDR3 sequence is 17 residues long.

The chain uses TRBV7-6 and TRBJ2-7, with a tentative D call TRBD2 (5 bases). V was shortened by 5 bases and J by 3 bases, with 17 bases between the two germline ends. The CDR3 runs to 15 residues. CDR1 SGHVS and CDR2 FNYEAQ come from the germline V gene. This chain's CDR3 is CASSPGPWEHYEQYF. In nucleotides, the CDR3 is TGTGCCAGCAGCCCCGGTCCCTGGGAGCACTACGAGCAGTACTTC.

The chain links TRBV9 to TRBJ1-1, with unresolved D. The length of the CDR3 is 15 residues. The germline gives CDR1 SGDLS, CDR2 YYNGEE. Between the trimmed V and J ends, which lost 2 bases and 0 bases, there was a span of 11 bases. DNA of the CDR3: TGTGCCAGCAGCGTTACCTTCGGGGTGAACACTGAAGCTTTCTTT. Encoded protein: CASSVTFGVNTEAFF.

This clone was seen a few times. CDR3 nucleotides: TGTGCCAAGGGGGGGACTAGCGGGAGTAGCACAGATACGCAGTATTTT. Protein: CAKGGTSGSSTDTQYF. This rearrangement joins TRBV19 to TRBJ2-3; 14 bases are shared with TRBD2. J was trimmed by 0 bases and V by 10 bases; bases with no gene match: 6. From germline, CDR1 is LNHDA and CDR2 SQIVND (reference sequence). This CDR3 has 16 residues. Full variable domain (outside the CDR3, taken from reference TRBV19 and TRBJ2-3): DGGITQSPKYLFRKEGQNVTLSCEQNLNHDAMYWYRQDPGQGLRLIYYSQIVNDFQKGDIAEGYSVSREKKESFPLTVTSAQKNPTAFYLCAKGGTSGSSTDTQYFGPGTRLTVL.

The sample holds a few counts of this clone. The chain couples TRBV7-2 to TRBJ1-2; tentatively, D is TRBD1 (5 bases). The germline V gene encodes CDR1 SGHTA and CDR2 FQGNSA. The CDR3 extends over 13 amino acids. V lost 5 bases, J lost 4 bases, and 11 bases lay in between. CDR3 loop: CASSRTSSYGYTF. The CDR3 region has the DNA TGTGCCAGCAGCCGGACAAGCTCCTATGGCTACACCTTC.

This chain connects TRBV10-1 to TRBJ2-3; 11 bases are a match to TRBD2. This CDR3 contains 16 residues. The V gene end was trimmed by 4 bases and the J gene end by 0 bases; junction bases not matched to a gene: 3. In germline, CDR1 is WNHNN, CDR2 SYGVQD (reference sequence). The CDR3: CASSGLAGTSTDTQYF. CDR3 nucleotide sequence: TGCGCCAGCAGTGGACTAGCGGGGACTAGCACAGATACGCAGTATTTT.

The rearrangement links TRBV9 to TRBJ2-7; the D gene is possibly TRBD2 (5 bases). Germline V gives CDR1 SGDLS, CDR2 YYNGEE. The CDR3 contains 14 residues. With 0 bases removed from V and 3 bases from J, the gap between germline ends came to 10 bases. CDR3 region: CASSVGTRDYEQYF. CDR3 DNA: TGTGCCAGCAGCGTAGGAACGAGGGACTACGAGCAGTACTTC.

This chain joins TRBV7-9 and TRBJ2-1, with D perhaps being TRBD1 or TRBD2 (5 bases each). V was trimmed by 4 bases and J by 5 bases, leaving 18 bases between them. There are 16 residues in the CDR3. Germline V gene lookup returns CDR1 SEHNR and CDR2 FQNEAQ (reference sequence). DNA of the CDR3: TGTGCCAGCAGCTCACCGTCTGGGGGACCGGACAATGAGCAGTTCTTC. Its protein product is CASSSPSGGPDNEQFF.

Here the CDR3 reads CASSTPAGATDTQYF. The CDR3 nucleotides are TGTGCCAGCAGCACCCCAGCGGGGGCCACAGATACGCAGTATTTT. The V gene is TRBV5-5, the J gene TRBJ2-3, with 8 bases matching TRBD2. Germline values: CDR1 SGHKS, CDR2 YYEKEE (reference sequence). The CDR3 is 15 residues long. V shed 4 bases, J shed 2 bases, and the junction held 6 bases outside the gene matches.